This is a list of T cell receptor beta chains from one sample in a study of T-cell memory formation after mild COVID-19. TCRdb itself ran the 5' RACE reads through MiXCR, one entry per CDR3 protein. The data show a few thousand distinct CDR3 sequences, about 42% seen once. Sequencing was done on a sample of PBMCs or a T cell subset sorted from them (not recorded which). The receptor source for this set is an adult who had mild COVID-19 (a few samples of this study predate the infection). Cell type and time point are not known. Each CDR3 is given with its conserved first and last residue. D genes are given only for firm matches. Part of the rows lack a size; the others show once, few, many or a class for expanded clones.

CDR3 protein	CDR3 DNA	D gene	V gene	J gene	clone size
CSATLIGGGTTDTQYF	TGCAGTGCTACCCTAATCGGGGGAGGCACCACAGATACGCAGTATTTT	NA	TRBV20-1	TRBJ2-3	NA
CASSSDRGREQYF	TGTGCCAGCAGCTCGGACAGGGGTCGCGAGCAGTACTTC	TRBD1	TRBV7-6	TRBJ2-7	NA
CASSQSDGMAYEQYF	TGTGCCAGCAGCCAATCCGACGGGATGGCCTACGAGCAGTACTTC	NA	TRBV16	TRBJ2-7	medium-sized
CASSQDSGGAGELFF	TGCGCCAGCAGCCAAGACAGTGGTGGGGCCGGGGAGCTGTTTTTT	NA	TRBV4-1	TRBJ2-2	NA
CASSLGGSTKETQYF	TGTGCCAGCAGCTTGGGGGGGTCTACGAAAGAGACCCAGTACTTC	NA	TRBV5-4	TRBJ2-5	medium-sized
CASSSGTGASTDTQYF	TGTGCCAGCAGCTCCGGGACAGGGGCCAGCACAGATACGCAGTATTTT	TRBD1	TRBV5-5	TRBJ2-3	medium-sized
CASSRSAWDSDQPQHF	TGCGCCAGCAGCCGTTCAGCGTGGGACAGCGATCAGCCCCAGCATTTT	TRBD1	TRBV4-3	TRBJ1-5	medium-sized
CSATKTRITTDTQYF	TGCAGTGCTACAAAGACTAGGATAACCACAGATACGCAGTATTTT	NA	TRBV20-1	TRBJ2-3	once
CASSDYGRGKNEQFF	TGTGCCAGCAGTGACTACGGGAGGGGGAAAAATGAGCAGTTCTTC	TRBD2	TRBV2	TRBJ2-1	NA
CASSQDNRLQNQPQHF	TGCGCCAGCAGCCAAGATAACAGGCTCCAGAATCAGCCCCAGCATTTT	NA	TRBV4-1	TRBJ1-5	medium-sized
CASSWSSGNYEQYF	TGCGCCAGCAGCTGGAGTAGCGGAAACTACGAGCAGTACTTC	NA	TRBV5-1	TRBJ2-7	NA
CASSFEAGAKNIPGELFF	TGTGCCAGCAGTTTTGAAGCTGGGGCAAAAAACATCCCCGGGGAGCTGTTTTTT	NA	TRBV6-2/TRBV6-3	TRBJ2-2	medium-sized
CASSPSGANVLTF	TGTGCCAGCAGCCCGTCTGGGGCCAACGTCCTGACTTTC	NA	TRBV7-2	TRBJ2-6	medium-sized
CASSLSYIPGNIQYF	TGTGCCAGCAGCTTGTCATACATACCCGGGAACATTCAGTACTTC	NA	TRBV5-6	TRBJ2-4	many
CASSSGTNTGELFF	TGTGCCAGCAGCTCGGGGACTAACACCGGGGAGCTGTTTTTT	NA	TRBV7-6	TRBJ2-2	medium-sized
CSARVGADLNNEQFF	TGCAGTGCTAGAGTCGGAGCGGACCTCAACAATGAGCAGTTCTTC	NA	TRBV20-1	TRBJ2-1	medium-sized